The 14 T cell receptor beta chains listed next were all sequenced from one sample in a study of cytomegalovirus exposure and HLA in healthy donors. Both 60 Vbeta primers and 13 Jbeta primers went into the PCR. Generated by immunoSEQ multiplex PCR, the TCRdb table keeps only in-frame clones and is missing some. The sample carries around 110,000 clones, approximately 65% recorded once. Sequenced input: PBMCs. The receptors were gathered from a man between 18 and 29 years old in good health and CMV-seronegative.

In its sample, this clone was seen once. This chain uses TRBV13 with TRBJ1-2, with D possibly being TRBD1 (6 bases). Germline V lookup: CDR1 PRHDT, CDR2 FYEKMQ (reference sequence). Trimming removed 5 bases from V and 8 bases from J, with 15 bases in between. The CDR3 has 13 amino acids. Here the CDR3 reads CASSPQGYAGYTF. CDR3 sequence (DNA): TGTGCCAGCAGCCCACAGGGTTATGCAGGCTACACCTTC.

CDR3 amino acids: CAIMGTIGTQYF. In nucleotides, the CDR3 is TGTGCCATCATGGGGACTATAGGGACGCAGTATTTT. The chain has TRBV10-3 and TRBJ2-3; 7 bases match TRBD2. This CDR3 comprises 12 residues. V trimming: 7 bases; J trimming: 9 bases; junction bases outside the gene matches: 7. Germline V gene data show CDR1 as ENHRY and CDR2 as SYGVKD.

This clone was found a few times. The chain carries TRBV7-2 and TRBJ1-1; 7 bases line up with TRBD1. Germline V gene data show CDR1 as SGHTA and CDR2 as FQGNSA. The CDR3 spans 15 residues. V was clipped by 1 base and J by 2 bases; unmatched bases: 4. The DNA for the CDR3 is TGTGCCAGCAGCTTAGTGGGACAGCGAAACACTGAAGCTTTCTTT. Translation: CASSLVGQRNTEAFF.

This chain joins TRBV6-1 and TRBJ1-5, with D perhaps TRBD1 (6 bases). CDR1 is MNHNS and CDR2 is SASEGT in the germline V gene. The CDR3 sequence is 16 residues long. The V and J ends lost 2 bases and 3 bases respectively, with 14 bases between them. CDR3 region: CASSEKAGEINQPQHF. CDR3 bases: TGTGCCAGCAGTGAAAAGGCAGGGGAAATCAATCAGCCCCAGCATTTT.

The CDR3, as DNA: TGTTCTACACTGGGGGGGACTAGCGGGTACGAGCAGTACTTC. Amino acid sequence: CSTLGGTSGYEQYF. The gene calls are TRBV6-1 and TRBJ2-7; 12 positions match TRBD2. The CDR3 sequence is 14 residues long. From germline, CDR1 is MNHNS and CDR2 SASEGT.

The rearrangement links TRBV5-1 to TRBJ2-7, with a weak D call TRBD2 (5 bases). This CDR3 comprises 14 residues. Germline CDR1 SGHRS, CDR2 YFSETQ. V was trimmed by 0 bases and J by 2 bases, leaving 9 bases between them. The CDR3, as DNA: TGCGCCAGCAGCTTGGGGACTGGGGCCTACGAGCAGTACTTC. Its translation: CASSLGTGAYEQYF. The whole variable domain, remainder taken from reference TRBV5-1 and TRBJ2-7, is KAGVTQTPRYLIKTRGQQVTLSCSPISGHRSVSWYQQTPGQGLQFLFEYFSETQRNKGNFPGRFSGRQFSNSRSEMNVSTLELGDSALYLCASSLGTGAYEQYFGPGTRLTVT.

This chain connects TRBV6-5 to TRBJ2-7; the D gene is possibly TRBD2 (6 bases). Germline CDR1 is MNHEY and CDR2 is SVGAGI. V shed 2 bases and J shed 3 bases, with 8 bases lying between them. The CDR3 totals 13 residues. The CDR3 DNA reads TGTGCCAGCAGTTACGGGGGGAACTACGAGCAGTACTTC. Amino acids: CASSYGGNYEQYF.

This CDR3 reads CASSFRRGPYEQYF. As DNA, the CDR3 is TGTGCCAGCAGTTTTCGAAGGGGCCCCTACGAGCAGTACTTC. V is TRBV27 and J is TRBJ2-7, with D perhaps matching TRBD1 (5 bases). Germline CDR1 MNHEY, CDR2 SMNVEV (reference sequence). Trimming removed 3 bases at V and 2 bases at J, with 11 bases between. The CDR3 contains 14 residues.

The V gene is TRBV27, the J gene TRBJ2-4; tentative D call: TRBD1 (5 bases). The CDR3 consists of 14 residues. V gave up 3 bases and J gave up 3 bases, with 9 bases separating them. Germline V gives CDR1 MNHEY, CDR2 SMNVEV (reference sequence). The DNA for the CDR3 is TGTGCCAGCAGTTTGTTAGGGGACAAAAACATTCAGTACTTC. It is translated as CASSLLGDKNIQYF.

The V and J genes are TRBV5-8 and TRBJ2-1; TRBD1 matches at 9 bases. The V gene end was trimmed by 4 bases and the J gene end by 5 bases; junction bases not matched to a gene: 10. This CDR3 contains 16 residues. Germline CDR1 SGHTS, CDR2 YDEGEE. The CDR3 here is CASSPADRGWDNEQFF. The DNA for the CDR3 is TGTGCCAGCAGCCCAGCGGACAGGGGTTGGGACAATGAGCAGTTCTTC.

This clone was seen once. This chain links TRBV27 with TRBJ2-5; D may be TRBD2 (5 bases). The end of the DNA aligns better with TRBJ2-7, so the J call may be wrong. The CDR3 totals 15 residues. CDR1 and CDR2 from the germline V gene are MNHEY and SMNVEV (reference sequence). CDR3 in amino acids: CASSLFGTRGSEQYF. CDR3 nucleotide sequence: TGTGCCAGCAGTTTATTCGGAACGAGAGGGAGCGAGCAGTACTTC.

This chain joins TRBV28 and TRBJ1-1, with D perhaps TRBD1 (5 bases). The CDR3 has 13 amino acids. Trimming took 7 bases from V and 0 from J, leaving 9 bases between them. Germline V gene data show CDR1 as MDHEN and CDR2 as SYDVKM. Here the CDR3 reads CASIGHMNTEAFF. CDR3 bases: TGTGCCAGCATTGGACACATGAACACTGAAGCTTTCTTT.

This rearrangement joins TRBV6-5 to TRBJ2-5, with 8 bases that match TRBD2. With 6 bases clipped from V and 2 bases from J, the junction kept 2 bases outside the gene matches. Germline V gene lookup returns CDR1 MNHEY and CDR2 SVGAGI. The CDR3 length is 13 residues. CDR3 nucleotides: TGTGCCAGCAGACTAGCGGTACAAGAGACCCAGTACTTC. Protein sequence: CASRLAVQETQYF.

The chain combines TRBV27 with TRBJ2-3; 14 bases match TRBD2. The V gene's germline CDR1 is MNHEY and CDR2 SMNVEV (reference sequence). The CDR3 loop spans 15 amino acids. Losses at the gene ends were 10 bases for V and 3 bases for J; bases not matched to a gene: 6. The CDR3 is CATTTSGGETDTQYF. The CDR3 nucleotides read TGTGCCACCACGACTAGCGGGGGGGAGACAGATACGCAGTATTTT.